Shown below are 29 T cell receptor beta chains from a single sample sequenced in a study of tumor and adjacent non-tumor tissue in lung cancer. Three rounds of nested PCR, following a modified ARM-PCR protocol, produced the TCRbeta library. TCRdb re-called the multiplex PCR reads with MiXCR, one entry per CDR3 protein. The sample consists of approximately 140,000 distinct CDR3 sequences, around 67% of them appearing once. RNA was extracted from bulk tissue without any cell sorting. What was sequenced was lung tumor tissue. The origin of the receptors is a man between 60 and 70 years old with small cell lung cancer.

This clonotype was counted a few times. This chain joins TRBV20-1 and TRBJ2-3; D might be TRBD1 (5 bases). Germline V lookup: CDR1 DFQATT, CDR2 SNEGSKA (reference sequence). Trimming removed 3 bases at V and 3 bases at J, with 13 bases between. This CDR3 is 14 amino acids long. Written as DNA, the CDR3 is TGCAGTGCTAGCCGCGGACAAATTACAGATACGCAGTATTTT. Amino acids: CSASRGQITDTQYF.

The chain combines TRBV28 with TRBJ2-5, with 10 bases lining up with TRBD1. This CDR3 contains 17 residues. J lost 0 bases, V lost 5 bases, and 9 bases had no gene match. CDR1 and CDR2 (germline): MDHEN, SYDVKM. CDR3 DNA sequence: TGTGCCAGCAGTGGGACGGGGACAGGGGCGTACCAAGAGACCCAGTACTTC. It translates to CASSGTGTGAYQETQYF.

Concerning this clonotype: At one end the junction does not follow the germline gene, possibly because of a read error. The rearrangement joins TRBV11-2 to TRBJ2-5; TRBD2 might be the D (6 bases). Germline V CDR1 and CDR2: SGHAT, FQNNGV. CDR3 length: 14 residues. CDR3 nucleotides: TGTGCCAGTAACTTAGTGCGGGGTAGAGAGATCCAGTACTTC. As protein: CASNLVRGREIQYF. Full variable domain (rest looked up from reference TRBV11-2 and TRBJ2-5): EAGVAQSPRYKIIEKRQSVAFWCNPISGHATLYWYQQILGQGPKLLIQFQNNGVVDDSQLPKDRFSAERLKGVDSTLKIQPAKLEDSAVYLCASNLVRGREIQYFGPGTRLLVL.

This clonotype was counted at least ten times. CDR3 nucleotides: TGTGCCAGCAGTGAATTTACCTCCCTACAGCATTTT. It translates to CASSEFTSLQHF. V usage is TRBV6-1 and J usage is TRBJ1-5; no clear D. V was trimmed by 2 bases and J by 13 bases, leaving 12 bases between them. CDR1 is MNHNS and CDR2 is SASEGT in the germline V gene. The CDR3 has 12 amino acids.

This clonotype was seen at least ten times. The chain recombines TRBV20-1 with TRBJ2-3; D tentatively reads TRBD1 or TRBD2 (5 bases each). Germline CDR1 DFQATT, CDR2 SNEGSKA (reference sequence). This CDR3 is 14 amino acids long. V dropped 0 bases and J dropped 4 bases, with 11 bases sitting between them. CDR3 sequence reads: CSARDYRGPDTQYF. In nucleotides, the CDR3 is TGCAGTGCTAGAGATTACCGGGGACCAGATACGCAGTATTTT.

To note about this clonotype: One junction end does not reproduce the germline sequence, and a read error may be involved. The chain combines TRBV20-1 with TRBJ1-1; D possibly corresponds to TRBD1 (6 bases). Germline V gene lookup returns CDR1 DFQATT and CDR2 SNEGSKA (reference sequence). This CDR3 spans 12 amino acids. Written as DNA, the CDR3 is TGCAGTGCTAGAGAGGGGGGCACTGGAGCTTTCTTT. Protein product: CSAREGGTGAFF.

Comment on this clonotype: One end of the junction is discordant with germline, which a read error may explain. The V and J genes are TRBV11-3 and TRBJ2-2, with D hard to call. CDR3 length: 15 amino acids. The germline CDR1 and CDR2 sequences are SGHNT and YENEEA. CDR3 residues: CACSPHSYYTGELFF. The CDR3 region has the DNA TGTGCCTGCAGCCCACACAGCTATTACACCGGGGAGCTGTTTTTT.

This sequence joins TRBV5-4 and TRBJ2-7; 11 positions match TRBD2. The germline gives CDR1 SGHNT, CDR2 YYREEE (reference sequence). There are 15 residues in the CDR3. Trimming at V came to 4 bases and at J to 1 base, leaving 4 bases not matched to a gene. CDR3 DNA: TGTGCCAGCAGCCGTAGCGGGAGGGTATCCTACGAGCAGTACTTC. This encodes CASSRSGRVSYEQYF.

Worth noting for this clonotype: This may arise from a read error, as a much more abundant clone is one base away. V gene TRBV12-3 or TRBV12-4 combines with J gene TRBJ1-1; a possible D gene is TRBD1 (6 bases). The CDR3 loop spans 14 amino acids. CDR3 sequence (DNA): TGTGCCAGCAACAAGGGGGGGGCTGGCACTGGAGCTTTCTTT. Its translation is CASNKGGAGTGAFF.

Turning to this clonotype: Compared with germline, one end of the junction differs, possibly owing to a read error. The rearrangement uses TRBV10-3 and TRBJ2-1; D gene ambiguous. The length of the CDR3 is 14 residues. Per the germline V gene, CDR1 is ENHRY and CDR2 is SYGVKD. The CDR3 sequence is CVIGFTESYNEQFF. In DNA form, the CDR3 reads TGTGTCATCGGATTCACCGAATCCTACAATGAGCAGTTCTTC.

About this clonotype itself: One end of the junction fails to match germline, which may point to a read error. The chain has TRBV6-1 and TRBJ2-6; 7 bases are a match to TRBD2. Germline CDR1 and CDR2: MNHNS and SASEGT. The CDR3 spans 15 residues. The CDR3 loop is CASSREGAGANVQTF. CDR3 DNA sequence: TGTGCCAGCAGTAGGGAGGGTGCTGGGGCCAACGTCCAGACTTTC.

The chain couples TRBV5-1 to TRBJ2-5; D is tentatively TRBD1 or TRBD2 (6 bases each). Germline CDR1 reads SGHRS; CDR2 reads YFSETQ. This CDR3 comprises 16 residues. Trimming stripped 0 bases from V and 5 bases from J, with 17 bases between. CDR3 protein: CASSLDIAEGVETQYF. Written as DNA, the CDR3 is TGCGCCAGCAGCTTGGATATAGCGGAGGGGGTGGAGACCCAGTACTTC. Combining the CDR3 with reference TRBV5-1 and TRBJ2-5 gives the whole variable domain KAGVTQTPRYLIKTRGQQVTLSCSPISGHRSVSWYQQTPGQGLQFLFEYFSETQRNKGNFPGRFSGRQFSNSRSEMNVSTLELGDSALYLCASSLDIAEGVETQYFGPGTRLLVL.

V and J are TRBV4-2 and TRBJ1-2, with D uncertain. Germline CDR1 LGHNA, CDR2 YNFKEQ. CDR3 size: 15 residues. CDR3 DNA sequence: TGTACCGGCTGCCAAGATCGGCAGACTAACTATGGCTACACCTTC. This gives the protein CTGCQDRQTNYGYTF.

This clonotype was recorded at least ten times. The J gene is TRBJ1-1, the V gene TRBV20-1, with TRBD1 matching over 7 bases. Germline V gives CDR1 DFQATT, CDR2 SNEGSKA (reference sequence). The V and J ends lost 5 bases and 7 bases, in that order; junction bases with no gene match: 7. The CDR3 consists of 12 residues. The chain's CDR3 is CSALRQGGEAFF. The CDR3 nucleotides are TGCAGTGCTCTAAGGCAGGGGGGTGAAGCTTTCTTT.

As regards this clonotype: Germline is not matched at one junction end, which may reflect a read error. V usage is TRBV20-1 and J usage is TRBJ2-1; 7 nucleotides match TRBD2. There are 12 residues in the CDR3. Germline CDR1 and CDR2: DFQATT and SNEGSKA (reference sequence). The CDR3 DNA reads as TGCGGTGCCGGGACCCGGGAGGATGATCAGTTCTTC. It specifies CGAGTREDDQFF.

With respect to this clonotype: An end of the junction differs from the germline gene, which may be a read error. This rearrangement joins TRBV6-2 or TRBV6-3 to TRBJ2-1, with 8 bases that match TRBD2. Germline assignment: CDR1 MNHEY and CDR2 SVGEGT. The CDR3 extends over 16 amino acids. CDR3 in DNA: TGTGCCAGAAGTTACCAACGGGAGGGCCCGGGGAATGAGCGGTTCTTC. Encoded protein: CARSYQREGPGNERFF.

The rearrangement links TRBV11-3 to TRBJ2-3; no clear D. The J call is uncertain, as TRBJ1-5 better fits the DNA end. The CDR3 totals 13 residues. CDR1 is SGHNT and CDR2 is YENEEA in the germline V gene. CDR3 region: CASSLVHTDTQHF. CDR3 coding DNA: TGTGCCAGCAGCTTGGTCCACACAGATACGCAGCATTTT.

In the case of this clonotype: A read error may produce the germline difference seen at one junction end. For the CDR3, the DNA is TGCAGTGCTAGGCAAGCGGGAGGGGGAGAGACCCAATACTTC. Translating gives CSARQAGGGETQYF. The gene calls are TRBV20-1 and TRBJ2-5; TRBD2 agrees at 10 bases. CDR1 DFQATT and CDR2 SNEGSKA come from the germline V gene (reference sequence). This CDR3 is built from 14 residues.

CDR3: CASSFGTGVGQPQHF. CDR3 bases: TGTGCCAGCAGTTTTGGGACAGGGGTCGGGCAGCCCCAGCATTTT. The chain is built from TRBV12-3 or TRBV12-4 and TRBJ1-5; 10 nucleotides align to TRBD1. Trimming at V came to 3 bases and at J to 7 bases, leaving 6 bases not matched to a gene. This CDR3 is built from 15 residues.

This clonotype was found once. The junction departs from germline at one end; a sequencing error may be responsible. The chain joins TRBV6-1 to TRBJ2-2, with D possibly matching TRBD2 (5 bases). Looked up from germline, CDR1 is MNHNS and CDR2 is SASEGT. The CDR3 covers 16 residues. DNA of the CDR3: TGTACCAGCCGCCGACGGGTGGGAGATAACACCGGGGAGCTGTTTTTT. It specifies CTSRRRVGDNTGELFF.

This clonotype was recorded at least ten times. The J gene is TRBJ2-3, the V gene TRBV29-1, with D possibly being TRBD1 or TRBD2 (6 bases each). The CDR3 runs 13 residues. Between the trimmed V and J ends, which lost 5 bases and 1 base, there was a span of 10 bases. CDR1 is SQVTM, CDR2 ANQGSEA, per germline. The CDR3 here is CSVWGAGTDTQYF. In DNA, the CDR3 is TGCAGCGTTTGGGGGGCGGGCACAGATACGCAGTATTTT.

On this clonotype: One end of the junction fails to match germline, which may point to a read error. The genes are TRBV12-3 or TRBV12-4 and TRBJ1-6; 7 positions agree with TRBD1. This CDR3 is 18 amino acids long. CDR3 DNA sequence: TGTGCCAGCAGTTTGGGCAGCAGGGGGGGCTCCTATTATTCACCCCTCCACTTT. Translating gives CASSLGSRGGSYYSPLHF.

Notes on this clonotype: A read error is likely, as this CDR3 ends without the conserved phenylalanine or tryptophan. The limits of the CDR3 on the DNA are not certain, so only TCRdb's listed CDR3 is given. The chain couples TRBV11-2 to TRBJ2-1. Germline V gives CDR1 SGHAT, CDR2 FQNNGV. Both ends counted, the CDR3 spans 16 residues. The CDR3 reads CASSLAAETSYNEHFL.

The chain links TRBV29-1 to TRBJ2-2; D could derive from TRBD1 or TRBD2 (5 bases each). Germline CDR1 SQVTM, CDR2 ANQGSEA. Trimming cost V 4 bases and J 5 bases, with 11 bases left between them. The CDR3 runs to 13 residues. This chain's CDR3 is CSVVRGGTGELFF. Written as DNA, the CDR3 is TGCAGCGTTGTTAGGGGCGGGACCGGGGAGCTGTTTTTT.

In regard to this clonotype: The missing conserved phenylalanine or tryptophan at the end of this CDR3 makes a read error likely. No DNA is shown, since the ends of the CDR3 on it are uncertain; the CDR3 is the one TCRdb lists. This chain uses TRBV11-2 with TRBJ1-1. The CDR3 has 15 residues if both end residues are counted. Germline V gives CDR1 SGHAT, CDR2 FQNNGV. The CDR3 is CTSSLGFGGNTESFL.

In regard to this clonotype: A much larger clone is a single base away; this may be a read error. The CDR3: CASSGGSPGELFF. In nucleotides, the CDR3 is TGTGCCAGCAGCGGGGGTTCACCCGGGGAGCTGTTTTTT. V gene TRBV11-2 combines with J gene TRBJ2-2; D possibly uses TRBD1 or TRBD2 (5 bases each). V was pared by 5 bases and J by 6 bases, with 10 bases between. Germline lookup yields CDR1 SGHAT and CDR2 FQNNGV. CDR3 length equals 13 residues.

The rearrangement joins TRBV12-3 or TRBV12-4 to TRBJ2-4; D is undetermined. The CDR3 covers 12 residues. DNA for the CDR3: TGTGTTAGCAGCCCGACCCTAAACATTCAGTACTTC. Protein product: CVSSPTLNIQYF.

Comment on this clonotype: The junction departs from the called germline gene at one end, perhaps through a read error. This chain joins TRBV12-3 or TRBV12-4 and TRBJ2-7, with 9 bases identical to TRBD2. The CDR3 sequence is 12 residues long. In DNA form, the CDR3 reads TGTGCTAGCAGTAGCGGGAGTCACGAGCAGTACTTC. It yields the protein CASSSGSHEQYF.

On this clonotype: A much larger clone lies a single base off, so this may be a read error. The chain uses TRBV28 and TRBJ2-7, with 12 bases aligning to TRBD2. Looked up from germline, CDR1 is MDHEN and CDR2 is SYDVKM. The CDR3 is 15 amino acids. V was pared by 8 bases and J by 2 bases, with 7 bases of the junction left unmatched. This CDR3 is CASLTSGRLTYEQYF. The CDR3 nucleotides are TGTGCCAGCCTGACTAGCGGGAGACTTACCTACGAGCAGTACTTC.